The rows below give T cell receptor beta chains drawn from one sample of a study of T cell responses to AZD1222 COVID-19 vaccine. Libraries were prepared by immunoSEQ multiplex PCR; TCRdb keeps only in-frame clonotypes and omits some of them. The sample contains 90,000 to 100,000 clones, around 90% of which appear only once. The source was peripheral blood, collected on day 0 of AZD1222 vaccination. These TCRs come from an adult in good health. The CDR3 runs from the conserved cysteine through the conserved F or W. Each record gives: J gene, V gene, CDR3 length, D gene, clone size, CDR3 DNA, CDR3 protein. The D gene is left open where the match is weak. Size tells how often a clone was seen (once, few, many) or the class of an expanded clone, and some rows leave it out.

J gene: TRBJ1-2; V gene: TRBV6-5; CDR3 length: 14; D gene: .; clone size: .; CDR3 DNA: TGTGCCAGCAGAGGACGGGGATATACGTGGGGCTACACCTTC; CDR3 protein: CASRGRGYTWGYTF
J gene: TRBJ2-6; V gene: TRBV4-2; CDR3 length: 16; D gene: TRBD1; clone size: .; CDR3 DNA: TGTGCCAGCAGCTCAAGACAGGGAACTGGGGCCAACGTCCTGACTTTC; CDR3 protein: CASSSRQGTGANVLTF
J gene: TRBJ2-2; V gene: TRBV7-3; CDR3 length: 13; D gene: .; clone size: .; CDR3 DNA: TGTGCCAGCAGCTTAACTTTGAGCGGGGAGCTGTTTTTT; CDR3 protein: CASSLTLSGELFF
J gene: TRBJ2-2; V gene: TRBV7-2; CDR3 length: 15; D gene: .; clone size: .; CDR3 DNA: TGTGCCAGCAGCTTACGGGACCCCTCTCCCGGGGAGCTGTTTTTT; CDR3 protein: CASSLRDPSPGELFF
J gene: TRBJ1-1; V gene: TRBV6-5; CDR3 length: 13; D gene: TRBD1; clone size: .; CDR3 DNA: TGTGCCACCTTGACAGGGAGGGGTACTGAAGCTTTCTTT; CDR3 protein: CATLTGRGTEAFF
J gene: TRBJ2-3; V gene: TRBV4-1; CDR3 length: 16; D gene: TRBD1; clone size: .; CDR3 DNA: TGCGCCAGCAGCACCCGGGACAGGGGGCTCGGAGATACGCAGTATTTT; CDR3 protein: CASSTRDRGLGDTQYF
J gene: TRBJ2-5; V gene: TRBV2; CDR3 length: 15; D gene: .; clone size: .; CDR3 DNA: TGTGCCAGCAGAACCGGGCTCCCAGGCTTAGAGACCCAGTACTTC; CDR3 protein: CASRTGLPGLETQYF
J gene: TRBJ2-5; V gene: TRBV2; CDR3 length: 16; D gene: TRBD2; clone size: .; CDR3 DNA: TGTGCCAGCAGTGGTGGGCCAGCGGGACCACAAGAGACCCAGTACTTC; CDR3 protein: CASSGGPAGPQETQYF
J gene: TRBJ1-3; V gene: TRBV19; CDR3 length: 11; D gene: .; clone size: few; CDR3 DNA: TGTGCCAGTACGAAGGGAAACACCATATATTTT; CDR3 protein: CASTKGNTIYF
J gene: TRBJ1-1; V gene: TRBV12-3/TRBV12-4; CDR3 length: 11; D gene: .; clone size: .; CDR3 DNA: TGTGCCAGCAGGGGGTTGACTGAAGCTTTCTTT; CDR3 protein: CASRGLTEAFF
J gene: TRBJ1-5; V gene: TRBV10-2; CDR3 length: 15; D gene: TRBD1; clone size: .; CDR3 DNA: TGCGCCAGCAGTGAGGGACAGGCGATCAATCAGCCCCAGCATTTT; CDR3 protein: CASSEGQAINQPQHF
J gene: TRBJ1-1; V gene: TRBV12-3/TRBV12-4; CDR3 length: 13; D gene: .; clone size: .; CDR3 DNA: TGTGCCAGCAGTTTAATAGGGGGCACTGAAGCTTTCTTT; CDR3 protein: CASSLIGGTEAFF
J gene: TRBJ2-2; V gene: TRBV2; CDR3 length: 14; D gene: .; clone size: .; CDR3 DNA: TGTGCCAGCAGCGAGATACCGGGGCCCGGGGAGCTGTTTTTT; CDR3 protein: CASSEIPGPGELFF
J gene: TRBJ2-1; V gene: TRBV6-4; CDR3 length: 13; D gene: .; clone size: medium-sized; CDR3 DNA: TGTGCCAGCAGTGACGGCGTTACCGATGAGCAGTTCTTC; CDR3 protein: CASSDGVTDEQFF
J gene: TRBJ2-7; V gene: TRBV7-2; CDR3 length: 15; D gene: .; clone size: .; CDR3 DNA: TGTGCCAGCAGCTTACCGGGGGTACTATCCTACGAGCAGTACTTC; CDR3 protein: CASSLPGVLSYEQYF
J gene: TRBJ1-1; V gene: TRBV30; CDR3 length: 13; D gene: .; clone size: once; CDR3 DNA: TGTGCCTGGAGTGTTTCTCAGGAGACTGAAGCTTTCTTT; CDR3 protein: CAWSVSQETEAFF
J gene: TRBJ2-1; V gene: TRBV4-3; CDR3 length: 15; D gene: .; clone size: .; CDR3 DNA: TGCGCCAGCAGCCATGCCGGAGGCTCCTACAATGAGCAGTTCTTC; CDR3 protein: CASSHAGGSYNEQFF